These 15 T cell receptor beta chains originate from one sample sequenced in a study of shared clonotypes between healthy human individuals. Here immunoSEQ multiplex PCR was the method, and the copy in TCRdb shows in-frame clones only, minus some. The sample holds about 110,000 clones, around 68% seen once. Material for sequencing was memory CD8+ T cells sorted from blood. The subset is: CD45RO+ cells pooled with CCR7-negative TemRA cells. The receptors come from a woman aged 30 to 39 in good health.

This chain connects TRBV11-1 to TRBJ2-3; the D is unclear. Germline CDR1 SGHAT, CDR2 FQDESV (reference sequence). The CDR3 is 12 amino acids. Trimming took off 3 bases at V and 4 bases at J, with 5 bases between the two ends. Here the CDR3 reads CASSFGSDTQYF. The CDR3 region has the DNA TGTGCCAGCAGCTTTGGGTCAGATACGCAGTATTTT.

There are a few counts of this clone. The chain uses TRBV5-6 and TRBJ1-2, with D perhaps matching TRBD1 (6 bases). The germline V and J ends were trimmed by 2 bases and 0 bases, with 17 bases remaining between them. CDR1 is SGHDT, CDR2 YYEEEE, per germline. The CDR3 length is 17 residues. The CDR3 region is CASSLDGQGQSNYGYTF. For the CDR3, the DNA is TGTGCCAGCAGCTTAGACGGGCAGGGACAATCTAACTATGGCTACACCTTC.

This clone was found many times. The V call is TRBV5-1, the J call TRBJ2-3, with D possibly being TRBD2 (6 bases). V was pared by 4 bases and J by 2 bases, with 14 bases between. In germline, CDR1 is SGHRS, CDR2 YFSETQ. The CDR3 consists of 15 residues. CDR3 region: CASSPAEGHTDTQYF. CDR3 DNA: TGCGCCAGCAGCCCAGCGGAGGGCCACACAGATACGCAGTATTTT.

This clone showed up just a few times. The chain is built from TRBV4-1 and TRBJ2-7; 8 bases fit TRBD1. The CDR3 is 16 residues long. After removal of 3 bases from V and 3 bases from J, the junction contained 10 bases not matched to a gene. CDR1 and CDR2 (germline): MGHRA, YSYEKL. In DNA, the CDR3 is TGCGCCAGCAGCCACTCTACGTCGACAGGGGACTACGAGCAGTACTTC. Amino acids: CASSHSTSTGDYEQYF.

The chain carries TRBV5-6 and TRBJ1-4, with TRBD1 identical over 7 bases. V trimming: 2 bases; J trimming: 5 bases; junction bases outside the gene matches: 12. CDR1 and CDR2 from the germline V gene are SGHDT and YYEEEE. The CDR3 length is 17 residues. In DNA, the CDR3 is TGTGCCAGCAGCTTATCCGGGGCCGGGACAGTGAATGAAAAACTGTTTTTT. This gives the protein CASSLSGAGTVNEKLFF.

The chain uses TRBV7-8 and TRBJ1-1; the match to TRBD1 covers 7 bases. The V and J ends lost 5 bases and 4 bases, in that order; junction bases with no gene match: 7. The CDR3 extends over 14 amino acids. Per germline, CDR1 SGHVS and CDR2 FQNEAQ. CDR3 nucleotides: TGTGCCAGCAGCCGAGACAGGGAGGTCACTGAAGCTTTCTTT. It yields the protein CASSRDREVTEAFF.

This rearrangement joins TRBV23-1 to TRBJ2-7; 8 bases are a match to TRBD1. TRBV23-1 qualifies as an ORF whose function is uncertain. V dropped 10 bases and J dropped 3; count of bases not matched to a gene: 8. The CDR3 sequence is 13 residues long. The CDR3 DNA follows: TGCGCCACCCTAGACAGGGGAGTCTACGAGCAGTACTTC. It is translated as CATLDRGVYEQYF.

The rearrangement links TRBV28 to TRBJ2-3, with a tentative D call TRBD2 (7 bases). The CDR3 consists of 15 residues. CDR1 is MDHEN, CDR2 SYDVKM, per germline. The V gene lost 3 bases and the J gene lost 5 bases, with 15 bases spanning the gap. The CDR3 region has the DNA TGTGCCAGCAGTTTCCGGGGGGCACGTGGAGATACGCAGTATTTT. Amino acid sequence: CASSFRGARGDTQYF.

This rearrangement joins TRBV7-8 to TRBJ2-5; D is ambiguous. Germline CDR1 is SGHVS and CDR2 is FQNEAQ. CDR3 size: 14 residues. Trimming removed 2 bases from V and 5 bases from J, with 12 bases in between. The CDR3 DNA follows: TGTGCCAGCAGCTTAACGAACCAGTGGGAGACCCAGTACTTC. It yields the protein CASSLTNQWETQYF.

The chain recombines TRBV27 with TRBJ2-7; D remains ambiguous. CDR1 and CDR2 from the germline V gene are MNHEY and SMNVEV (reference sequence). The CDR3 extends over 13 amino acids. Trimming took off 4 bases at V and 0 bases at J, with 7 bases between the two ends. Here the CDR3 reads CASSYKSSYEQYF. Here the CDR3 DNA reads TGTGCCAGCAGTTATAAGAGCTCCTACGAGCAGTACTTC.

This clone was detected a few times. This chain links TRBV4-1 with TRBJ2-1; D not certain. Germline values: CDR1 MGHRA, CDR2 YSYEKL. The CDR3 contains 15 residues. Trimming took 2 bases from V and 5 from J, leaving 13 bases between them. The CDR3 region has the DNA TGCGCCAGCAGCCAACTAGGGCTCTCTGACAATGAGCAGTTCTTC. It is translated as CASSQLGLSDNEQFF.

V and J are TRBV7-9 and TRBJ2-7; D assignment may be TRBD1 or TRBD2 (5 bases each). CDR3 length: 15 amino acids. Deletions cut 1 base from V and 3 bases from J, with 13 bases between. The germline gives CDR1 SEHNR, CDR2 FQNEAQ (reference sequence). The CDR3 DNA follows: TGTGCCAGCAGCTTAGGGGGACCGAGCCTCTACGAGCAGTACTTC. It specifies CASSLGGPSLYEQYF. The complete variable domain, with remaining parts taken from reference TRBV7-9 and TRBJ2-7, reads DTGVSQNPRHKITKRGQNVTFRCDPISEHNRLYWYRQTLGQGPEFLTYFQNEAQLEKSRLLSDRFSAERPKGSFSTLEIQRTEQGDSAMYLCASSLGGPSLYEQYFGPGTRLTVT.

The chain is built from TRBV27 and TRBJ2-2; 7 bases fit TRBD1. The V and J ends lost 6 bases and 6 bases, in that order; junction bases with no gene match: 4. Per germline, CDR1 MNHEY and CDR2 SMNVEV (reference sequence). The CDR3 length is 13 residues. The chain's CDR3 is CASRRTGAGELFF. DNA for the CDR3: TGTGCCAGCAGAAGAACAGGGGCCGGGGAGCTGTTTTTT.

The CDR3 coding sequence is TGTGCCAGCAGTTACTCCAAGGGGGGGGTGGACACTGAAGCTTTCTTT. Its translation is CASSYSKGGVDTEAFF. This rearrangement joins TRBV6-5 to TRBJ1-1; D perhaps matches TRBD1 (6 bases). This CDR3 comprises 16 residues. V lost 0 bases to trimming and J lost 3 bases, with 14 bases between them. Germline loops: CDR1 MNHEY, CDR2 SVGAGI.

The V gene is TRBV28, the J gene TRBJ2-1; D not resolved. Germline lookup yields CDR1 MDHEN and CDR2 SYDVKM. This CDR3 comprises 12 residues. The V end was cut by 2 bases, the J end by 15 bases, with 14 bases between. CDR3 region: CASSLNPQSLFF. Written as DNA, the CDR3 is TGTGCCAGCAGTTTAAATCCCCAATCGCTGTTCTTC. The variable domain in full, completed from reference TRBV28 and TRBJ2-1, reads DVKVTQSSRYLVKRTGEKVFLECVQDMDHENMFWYRQDPGLGLRLIYFSYDVKMKEKGDIPEGYSVSREKKERFSLILESASTNQTSMYLCASSLNPQSLFFGPGTRLTVL.